This T cell receptor beta chain was recorded in a study of blood T cell repertoires in COVID-19. J was trimmed by 2 bases and V by 4 bases; bases with no gene match: 7. This CDR3 spans 15 amino acids. Germline loops: CDR1 WNHNN, CDR2 SYGVQD (reference sequence). Generated by immunoSEQ multiplex PCR, the TCRdb table keeps only in-frame clones and is missing some. The sample has tens of thousands of clones, about 90% seen once. The chain is built from TRBV10-1 and TRBJ2-7; 8 nucleotides align to TRBD2. Sequenced input: peripheral blood. The TCR comes from an elderly man in a cohort sampled during active COVID-19. The CDR3 DNA is TGCGCCAGCAGTGCCCCAGCGGGAGACCCCTACGAGCAGTACTTC. Encoded protein: CASSAPAGDPYEQYF.